A single sample is the source of the 2 T cell receptor beta chains below, sequenced in a study of CD8+ T cells in alopecia areata. TCR sequencing used cDNA made by reverse transcription of extracted RNA. Assay used: immunoSEQ multiplex PCR; TCRdb lists only in-frame clones, some missing. Of under 250,000 clones listed, around 62% are singletons. The specimen was CD4+ T cells sorted from blood, collected at week 0. The receptors shown here come from a human donor with alopecia areata.

The rearrangement uses TRBV30 and TRBJ2-7; D may be TRBD1 (5 bases). Per the germline V gene, CDR1 is GTSNPN and CDR2 is SVGIG (reference sequence). Trimming took 5 bases from V and 5 from J, leaving 22 bases between them. The CDR3 is made up of 15 amino acids. The DNA for the CDR3 is TGTGCCTGGGTCCCAGCAGGGTCACTCCAAGACGAGCAGTACTTC. Protein sequence: CAWVPAGSLQDEQYF.

CDR3 nucleotide sequence: TGCAGCGTTGAAGCAGGGGGGGGTCAGCCCCAGCATTTT. Translating gives CSVEAGGGQPQHF. This sequence joins TRBV29-1 and TRBJ1-5, with TRBD1 identical over 7 bases. Looked up from germline, CDR1 is SQVTM and CDR2 is ANQGSEA. The CDR3 is 13 residues long. Germline trimming cut 1 base from V and 6 bases from J; bases unmatched to any gene: 3.